This TCR beta chain emerged from a study of shared clonotypes between healthy human individuals (TCRdb year 2020). Broadly, across the study: Three men and two women, aged 18 to 49 years, made up the cohort. Blood TCR repertoires of roughly five healthy adults were deeply sequenced to estimate repertoire size and the extent of clonotype sharing between individuals. Each donor's leukapheresis produced roughly between roughly 0.85 and 9.5 billion PBMCs. Different laboratories and diverse techniques were used to prepare libraries and sequence TCR repertoires, to increase sequencing depth and limit assay-specific biases. For each donor, CD4 naive and CD4 memory were each run on three plates, CD8 naive on two plates, and CD8 memory on one plate.

Between the V and J ends, shortened by 5 bases and 0 bases respectively, the junction contains 7 bases. The CDR3, cysteine through phenylalanine, is 13 amino acids long. Only the CDR3 part of the read is kept: 39 bases, read in frame from the first base. The germline V gene provides CDR1 SGHTA and CDR2 FQGNSA. A remark on this clone: Its specific antigen is unknown. There are no base qualities to consult, and no much larger clone falls within one base.

Broad study findings and their caveats: Even with the large sequencing depth, rarefaction of the sorted-subset datasets indicated that sequencing was incomplete. Higher generation probabilities were observed for clonotypes shared by all four sorted-subset donors than for non-shared clonotypes. About 4.5% of naive CD4, 3.5% of naive CD8, about 2.5% of memory CD4, and approximately 0.39% of memory CD8 clonotypes were shared across several donors. Based on pairwise subsampling, the degree of clonotype sharing among donors was expected to be affected by sequencing depth. Sampling was restricted to blood, and TCR repertoires in tissues likely differ from the TCR repertoires found in blood. Because the study included only a small number of donors, the genetic and exposure-history diversity represented was limited. Larger estimated clonotype richness was generally found for naive subsets than for memory subsets.

Using the deep immunoSEQ assay, multiplex PCR amplified TCR CDR3 regions from genomic DNA. Extracted genomic DNA from each cell subset was distributed evenly across all wells of several immunoSEQ 96-well plates, and each plate was treated as a replicate. For sorted subsets, around 0.2 ug of genomic DNA, equivalent to around 31,000 T cell genomes, went into each replicate PCR. The purified libraries were quantified using a Qubit 3.0 fluorometer, sized with a Bioanalyzer 2100, and then quantified again using the KAPA Library Quantification kit. A separate single-read 150-cycle Illumina NextSeq 550 flow cell was used to sequence each immunoSEQ 96-well plate. Regarding the original processing steps: Because only junctional sequences without quality scores were contained in the immunoSEQ output, filtering matching that applied to full-length reads could not be performed. Sequences were annotated with PyIR, a Python wrapper for IgBLAST v1.9, using IMGT germline references to assign V/J genes and CDR3. Reads were removed for weak V/J assignments (E-value above 1e-6), missing CDR3, stop codons, out-of-frame junctions, or ambiguous translated residues. V3J clonotypes were defined as sequences sharing the same inferred V gene, J gene, and CDR3 amino acid sequence. The percentage overlap between two repertoires was calculated by dividing the number of shared unique clonotypes by the size of the smaller repertoire. Repertoire richness was assessed with RTK rarefaction, the Chao1 estimator, and Recon v2.1 estimates of unobserved clonotypes. OLGA was used to compute generation probabilities for all TCRbeta clonotypes that the gDNA method yielded from a handful of donors. Held by TCRdb, this immuneACCESS table contains in-frame sequences only and omits some clones. Under half of the omission traces to an unresolved V gene where checked; the cause of the rest is unknown. V and J calls plus clone size are reproduced from that table; the DNA served to infer D and trimming. This sample comprises more than 2,000,000 clones, more than 80% of them detected only once. Jointly, the top ten make up under 0.45% of the sample.

The donors were healthy, HIV-negative adults with no recently reported acute infections or vaccinations. Every donor was a Caucasian adult residing in Nashville, Tennessee, USA. Magnetic negative selection was used to enrich CD4+ T cells, after which naive cells were positively selected on CD45RA and the negative fraction became the memory subset. Blood was obtained by leukapheresis, after which PBMCs were separated by Ficoll-Histopaque density gradient centrifugation and cryopreserved in liquid nitrogen vapor phase. Analytical flow cytometry was used to check the purity and quantity of every magnetically sorted T cell population. Each sorted fraction had its genomic DNA isolated and then quantified by UV absorbance on a Nanodrop 2000c.

Specimen: naive CD4+ T cells from PBMCs. This sample's cell subset or site label indicates: CD45RA+ positively selected. The V gene is TRBV7-2 and the J gene is TRBJ1-1; the D gene cannot be resolved reliably. The TCR sequence derives from a man aged 18-30 years in good health. Some clones in this sample may be carry-over from other donors' samples. The encoded CDR3 is CASSPYMNTEAFF. The base sequence is TGTGCCAGCAGCCCTTATATGAACACTGAAGCTTTCTTT. Here the CDR3 is joined to the reference TRBV7-2 and TRBJ1-1 genes, and the full variable domain is: GAGVSQSPSNKVTEKGKDVELRCDPISGHTALYWYRQSLGQGLEFLIYFQGNSAPDKSGLPSDRFSAERTGGSVSTLTIQRTQQEDSAVYLCASSPYMNTEAFFGQGTRLTVV.